The sequence of this T cell receptor (beta chain) was determined in a study of CD8+ T cells in alopecia areata. For the study at large: The study gave treated patients oral tofacitinib at 5 to 10 mg twice daily. It was 6 to 18 months of tofacitinib, and then there were 6 months off drug.

Lesional scalp punch biopsies and peripheral blood came from alopecia areata patients. T lymphocytes (CD4+ and CD8+) were sorted from PBMCs. V lost 3 bases and J 8 bases, leaving 28 bases between the germline ends. CDR1 and CDR2 (germline): MGHRA, YSYEKL. This CDR3 comprises 18 residues. RNA was extracted and reverse transcribed into cDNA as the sequencing template. Libraries were prepared by immunoSEQ multiplex PCR; TCRdb keeps only in-frame clonotypes and omits some of them. This repertoire shows 110,000 to 150,000 clones, about 60% found once; its top ten account for around 6%. This chain links TRBV4-1 with TRBJ1-2, with D possibly TRBD1 on 5 matching bases. The origin of this receptor is a human donor with alopecia areata. The input for sequencing was CD4+ T cells sorted from blood, taken at week 0. The CDR3 protein is CASSHSPIPGTLLWGYTF. CDR3 DNA: TGCGCCAGCAGCCATTCCCCTATACCGGGGACGCTTTTGTGGGGCTACACCTTC.